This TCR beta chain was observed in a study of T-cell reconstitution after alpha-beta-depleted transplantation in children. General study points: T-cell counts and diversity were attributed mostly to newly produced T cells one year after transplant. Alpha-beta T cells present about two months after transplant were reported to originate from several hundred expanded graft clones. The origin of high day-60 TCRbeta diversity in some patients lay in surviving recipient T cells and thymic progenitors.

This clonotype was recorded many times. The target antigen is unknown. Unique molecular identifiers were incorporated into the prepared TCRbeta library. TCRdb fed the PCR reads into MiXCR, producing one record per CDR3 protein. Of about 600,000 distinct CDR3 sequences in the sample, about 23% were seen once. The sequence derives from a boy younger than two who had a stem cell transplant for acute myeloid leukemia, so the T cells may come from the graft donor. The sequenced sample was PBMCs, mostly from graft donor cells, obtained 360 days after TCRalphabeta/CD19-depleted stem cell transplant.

CDR3 amino acids: CSARAEGGTEAFF. DNA for the CDR3: TGCAGTGCTAGAGCGGAGGGAGGGACTGAAGCTTTCTTT. The V and J genes are TRBV20-1 and TRBJ1-1; D unclear. The CDR3 consists of 13 residues. Germline V lookup: CDR1 DFQATT, CDR2 SNEGSKA (reference sequence). The V end was cut by 1 base, the J end by 5 bases, with 11 bases between.